The clone carrying this T cell receptor beta chain has more than one count but fewer than ten. Its antigen remains unknown. Germline and junction disagree at one end, which may indicate a read error. Germline lookup yields CDR1 MNHEY and CDR2 SVGAGI. The CDR3 loop spans 18 amino acids. Breast cancer patients provided tissue from their axillary draining lymph nodes. From the multiplex PCR reads, TCRdb called clonotypes with MiXCR, one entry per CDR3 protein. The sample consists of about 180,000 distinct CDR3 sequences, roughly 30% of them appearing once. This sample is drawn from a study of breast tumors, draining lymph nodes, adjacent tissues. General study points: Most tumor T cells seemingly derive from lymph node, then expand in tumor. That most tumor T cells come from lymph nodes remained unproven. Compared with lymph nodes, tumors were less diverse; compared with nontumor tissue, more.

This TCR came from a female donor with breast cancer. Some clones in this sample may be carry-over from other donors' samples. V usage is TRBV6-5 and J usage is TRBJ1-2, with TRBD1 as a possible D gene (5 bases). Specimen: axillary lymph node tissue. The CDR3 DNA reads TGTGCCAGCAGTCACTCGATGAGGACTGGACCAGGGTACTATGGCTACACCTTC. It is translated as CASSHSMRTGPGYYGYTF.